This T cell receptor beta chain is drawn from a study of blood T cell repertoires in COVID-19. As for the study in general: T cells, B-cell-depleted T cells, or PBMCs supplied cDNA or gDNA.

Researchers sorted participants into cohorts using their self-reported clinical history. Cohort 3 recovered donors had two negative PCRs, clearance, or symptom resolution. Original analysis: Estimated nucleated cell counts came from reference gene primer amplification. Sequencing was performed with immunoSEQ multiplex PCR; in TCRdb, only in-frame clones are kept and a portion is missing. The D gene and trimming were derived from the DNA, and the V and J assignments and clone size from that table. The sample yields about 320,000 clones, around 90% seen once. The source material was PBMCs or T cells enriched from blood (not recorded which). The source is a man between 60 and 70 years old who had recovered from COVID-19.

The CDR3 loop reads CASSLVGPGNSPLHF. The DNA for the CDR3 is TGTGCCAGCAGCTTAGTGGGTCCGGGAAACTCACCCCTCCACTTT. The chain joins TRBV7-9 to TRBJ1-6, with unresolved D. V was clipped by 1 base and J by 10 bases, with 14 bases between them. The CDR3 consists of 15 residues. Germline V gives CDR1 SEHNR, CDR2 FQNEAQ (reference sequence).